The clone carrying this T cell receptor (beta chain) was observed a few times. This sample is part of a study of identical twins. The germline CDR1 and CDR2 sequences are MGHRA and YSYEKL. The V end was cut by 0 bases, the J end by 0 bases, with 12 bases between. CDR3 length: 16 residues. TCRdb passed the 5' RACE reads through MiXCR, listing each CDR3 protein once. The sample records around 230,000 distinct CDR3 sequences, roughly 7.1% being singletons. The same sample was also used in a study of T cells expressing NK-cell markers. Per that paper: The study found these clonotypes also leading the CD3+CD56-NKG2C+ fraction in a few donors.

This chain links TRBV4-1 with TRBJ2-7; D not resolved. The receptor comes from a woman aged 18-30 years in good health. The sample taken for sequencing was CD8+ T cells sorted from blood. CDR3 DNA sequence: TGCGCCAGCAGCCAAGAAGTGACGGAGAGCTCCTACGAGCAGTACTTC. This codes for CASSQEVTESSYEQYF.